This is a list of T cell receptor beta chains from one sample in a study of PD-1 blockade in classical Hodgkin lymphoma. Produced via immunoSEQ multiplex PCR; TCRdb's table is partial and in-frame only. The repertoire holds 75,000 to 95,000 clones, 83% seen once, with over 15% in the top ten. The sequences come from peripheral blood mononuclear cells (PBMCs), collected before the fourth cycle of nivolumab. Source of these receptors: a human donor with classical Hodgkin lymphoma. The CDR3 runs from the conserved cysteine through the conserved F or W. The order of the fields is V gene, D gene, J gene, clone size, CDR3 protein, CDR3 DNA. A D gene is named only where the DNA matches it firmly. Some rows mark clone size as missing; the rest say once, few, many or name a class of expanded clone.

v_call: TRBV9; d_call: -; j_call: TRBJ2-1; clone_size: -; cdr3_aa: CASSVAGSYNEQFF; cdr3_nt: TGTGCCAGCAGCGTAGCCGGATCCTACAATGAGCAGTTCTTC
v_call: TRBV4-1; d_call: TRBD1; j_call: TRBJ2-7; clone_size: -; cdr3_aa: CASSQRDRGAYEQYF; cdr3_nt: TGCGCCAGCAGCCAACGGGACAGGGGGGCTTACGAGCAGTACTTC
v_call: TRBV10-3; d_call: -; j_call: TRBJ2-7; clone_size: -; cdr3_aa: CASHGGSYEQYF; cdr3_nt: TGTGCGTCCCACGGTGGGAGTTACGAGCAGTACTTC
v_call: TRBV18; d_call: TRBD2; j_call: TRBJ2-7; clone_size: once; cdr3_aa: CASSPAGGFTYEQYF; cdr3_nt: TGTGCCAGCTCACCAGCGGGGGGCTTCACCTACGAGCAGTACTTC
v_call: TRBV2; d_call: -; j_call: TRBJ1-1; clone_size: -; cdr3_aa: CASSEGFSKTEAFF; cdr3_nt: TGTGCCAGCAGCGAGGGCTTCTCAAAGACTGAAGCTTTCTTT
v_call: TRBV10-3; d_call: -; j_call: TRBJ2-7; clone_size: -; cdr3_aa: CAISESATHYEQYF; cdr3_nt: TGTGCCATCAGTGAGTCTGCGACTCACTACGAGCAGTACTTC
v_call: TRBV5-1; d_call: -; j_call: TRBJ1-1; clone_size: -; cdr3_aa: CASSLVGSNTEAFF; cdr3_nt: TGCGCCAGCAGCTTGGTTGGGTCGAACACTGAAGCTTTCTTT
v_call: TRBV29-1; d_call: -; j_call: TRBJ2-2; clone_size: -; cdr3_aa: CSVAFTGFGELFF; cdr3_nt: TGCAGCGTTGCGTTTACAGGGTTTGGGGAGCTGTTTTTT
v_call: TRBV6-5; d_call: -; j_call: TRBJ2-7; clone_size: -; cdr3_aa: CASSYSGTRDEQYF; cdr3_nt: TGTGCCAGCAGTTACTCGGGGACGCGGGACGAGCAGTACTTC
v_call: TRBV6-5; d_call: -; j_call: TRBJ2-3; clone_size: -; cdr3_aa: CASSKDRGGDTQYF; cdr3_nt: TGTGCCAGCAGTAAAGACAGGGGAGGGGATACGCAGTATTTT
v_call: TRBV2; d_call: -; j_call: TRBJ1-1; clone_size: -; cdr3_aa: CASSEALPGEVAFF; cdr3_nt: TGTGCCAGCAGTGAAGCGCTTCCGGGCGAGGTGGCTTTCTTT
v_call: TRBV27; d_call: -; j_call: TRBJ1-4; clone_size: -; cdr3_aa: CASQRQGSEKLFF; cdr3_nt: TGTGCCAGCCAGCGCCAGGGGTCGGAAAAACTGTTTTTT
v_call: TRBV5-1; d_call: TRBD2; j_call: TRBJ2-3; clone_size: -; cdr3_aa: CASSLVHSGRADRADTQYF; cdr3_nt: TGCGCCAGCAGCTTGGTTCATAGCGGGAGGGCCGATCGTGCAGATACGCAGTATTTT
v_call: TRBV18; d_call: -; j_call: TRBJ1-1; clone_size: -; cdr3_aa: CASSPQGLNTEAFF; cdr3_nt: TGTGCCAGCTCACCCCAGGGCCTGAACACTGAAGCTTTCTTT
v_call: TRBV6-5; d_call: -; j_call: TRBJ2-7; clone_size: -; cdr3_aa: CASSPTGTVPYEQYF; cdr3_nt: TGTGCCAGCAGCCCTACAGGGACTGTACCCTACGAGCAGTACTTC
v_call: TRBV7-9; d_call: -; j_call: TRBJ1-2; clone_size: -; cdr3_aa: CASSLDTATYGYTF; cdr3_nt: TGTGCCAGCAGCTTGGATACGGCTACCTATGGCTACACCTTC
v_call: TRBV12-5; d_call: -; j_call: TRBJ1-5; clone_size: -; cdr3_aa: CASGSDGVLLAQHF; cdr3_nt: TGTGCTAGTGGGTCCGACGGGGTTTTATTAGCCCAGCATTTT
v_call: TRBV4-1; d_call: -; j_call: TRBJ2-1; clone_size: -; cdr3_aa: CASSQVQTQDEQFF; cdr3_nt: TGCGCCAGCAGCCAAGTACAGACACAGGATGAGCAGTTCTTC
v_call: TRBV10-3; d_call: -; j_call: TRBJ1-1; clone_size: -; cdr3_aa: CAIQQPGRNLAEAFF; cdr3_nt: TGTGCCATCCAACAGCCGGGACGAAATTTAGCTGAAGCTTTCTTT
v_call: TRBV5-1; d_call: TRBD2; j_call: TRBJ2-2; clone_size: -; cdr3_aa: CASSTPPLAGGDTGELFF; cdr3_nt: TGCGCCAGCAGCACTCCCCCACTAGCGGGAGGGGACACCGGGGAGCTGTTTTTT
v_call: TRBV5-1; d_call: -; j_call: TRBJ1-1; clone_size: -; cdr3_aa: CASSLSGTENTEAFF; cdr3_nt: TGCGCCAGCAGCTTGTCCGGGACGGAGAACACTGAAGCTTTCTTT
v_call: TRBV9; d_call: -; j_call: TRBJ2-3; clone_size: -; cdr3_aa: CASSSSPWEQGTDTQYF; cdr3_nt: TGTGCCAGCAGCTCCTCACCGTGGGAGCAAGGCACAGATACGCAGTATTTT
v_call: TRBV5-6; d_call: TRBD1; j_call: TRBJ1-2; clone_size: -; cdr3_aa: CAGSRRGLANYGYTF; cdr3_nt: TGTGCCGGATCCAGGAGGGGGCTTGCTAACTATGGCTACACCTTC
v_call: TRBV7-8; d_call: TRBD2; j_call: TRBJ2-7; clone_size: -; cdr3_aa: CASSPLAGSYEQYF; cdr3_nt: TGTGCCAGCAGCCCCTTAGCGGGAAGCTACGAGCAGTACTTC
v_call: TRBV5-1; d_call: TRBD1; j_call: TRBJ2-6; clone_size: -; cdr3_aa: CASSLVGTGTGNSGANVLTF; cdr3_nt: TGCGCCAGCAGCTTGGTGGGAACCGGGACAGGGAACTCTGGGGCCAACGTCCTGACTTTC
v_call: TRBV6-5; d_call: -; j_call: TRBJ1-5; clone_size: -; cdr3_aa: CASSYSLLQPQHF; cdr3_nt: TGTGCCAGCAGTTACTCCTTATTACAGCCCCAGCATTTT
v_call: TRBV6-6; d_call: TRBD1; j_call: TRBJ1-5; clone_size: once; cdr3_aa: CASSNRGSNQPQHF; cdr3_nt: TGTGCCAGCAGCAACAGGGGTAGCAATCAGCCCCAGCATTTT
v_call: TRBV15; d_call: -; j_call: TRBJ2-5; clone_size: -; cdr3_aa: CATSRVVTGETQYF; cdr3_nt: TGTGCCACCAGCAGAGTCGTGACGGGAGAGACCCAGTACTTC
v_call: TRBV20-1; d_call: -; j_call: TRBJ2-3; clone_size: -; cdr3_aa: CSARTDTQYF; cdr3_nt: TGCAGTGCCCGCACAGATACGCAGTATTTT
v_call: TRBV7-9; d_call: TRBD1; j_call: TRBJ2-7; clone_size: -; cdr3_aa: CASSSTGTGGYEQYF; cdr3_nt: TGTGCCAGCAGCTCGACCGGGACAGGGGGGTACGAGCAGTACTTC
v_call: TRBV7-9; d_call: -; j_call: TRBJ1-2; clone_size: -; cdr3_aa: CASSLAQRVGYTF; cdr3_nt: TGTGCCAGCAGCTTAGCGCAAAGGGTTGGCTACACCTTC
v_call: TRBV27; d_call: -; j_call: TRBJ2-5; clone_size: -; cdr3_aa: CASSSILRVETQYF; cdr3_nt: TGTGCCAGCAGTTCGATTCTGCGCGTCGAGACCCAGTACTTC
v_call: TRBV4-2; d_call: TRBD2; j_call: TRBJ2-7; clone_size: once; cdr3_aa: CASSQGSGGSYEQYF; cdr3_nt: TGTGCCAGCAGCCAAGGATCGGGAGGCTCCTACGAGCAGTACTTC
v_call: TRBV29-1; d_call: -; j_call: TRBJ2-6; clone_size: -; cdr3_aa: CSVGEAGANVLTF; cdr3_nt: TGCAGCGTTGGAGAGGCTGGGGCCAACGTCCTGACTTTC
v_call: TRBV5-1; d_call: TRBD2; j_call: TRBJ2-1; clone_size: -; cdr3_aa: CASSTRLAGVRHNEQFF; cdr3_nt: TGCGCCAGCAGCACCCGACTAGCGGGAGTACGACACAATGAGCAGTTCTTC
v_call: TRBV14; d_call: TRBD1; j_call: TRBJ1-1; clone_size: few; cdr3_aa: CASSQDLDRGAFF; cdr3_nt: TGTGCCAGCAGCCAAGATCTCGACAGGGGAGCTTTCTTT
v_call: TRBV6-1; d_call: TRBD2; j_call: TRBJ2-1; clone_size: -; cdr3_aa: CASRGGGPEQFF; cdr3_nt: TGTGCCAGCAGGGGGGGAGGGCCTGAGCAGTTCTTC
v_call: TRBV11-2; d_call: -; j_call: TRBJ1-4; clone_size: -; cdr3_aa: CASSSLGTVRGEKLFF; cdr3_nt: TGTGCCAGCAGCTCCCTTGGGACCGTACGCGGGGAAAAACTGTTTTTT
v_call: TRBV5-1; d_call: -; j_call: TRBJ2-2; clone_size: -; cdr3_aa: CASSLELLGRYTGELFF; cdr3_nt: TGCGCCAGCAGCTTGGAGCTACTGGGACGCTACACCGGGGAGCTGTTTTTT
v_call: TRBV5-1; d_call: TRBD2; j_call: TRBJ2-5; clone_size: -; cdr3_aa: CASSLTSGSIAETQYF; cdr3_nt: TGCGCCAGCAGCTTGACTAGCGGGAGTATAGCGGAGACCCAGTACTTC
v_call: TRBV6-4; d_call: -; j_call: TRBJ2-1; clone_size: -; cdr3_aa: CASSEGGNGAWNEQFF; cdr3_nt: TGTGCCAGCAGTGAAGGCGGGAACGGTGCGTGGAATGAGCAGTTCTTC
v_call: TRBV27; d_call: -; j_call: TRBJ2-1; clone_size: few; cdr3_aa: CASSLQYSYNEQFF; cdr3_nt: TGTGCCAGCAGTTTACAGTACTCCTACAATGAGCAGTTCTTC
v_call: TRBV10-3; d_call: -; j_call: TRBJ2-7; clone_size: -; cdr3_aa: CAISPDSLHRGDEQYF; cdr3_nt: TGTGCCATCAGTCCCGATAGCCTACATCGTGGGGACGAGCAGTACTTC
v_call: TRBV11-2; d_call: TRBD2; j_call: TRBJ2-5; clone_size: -; cdr3_aa: CASSPGLAGETQYF; cdr3_nt: TGTGCCAGCAGCCCCGGACTAGCGGGAGAGACCCAGTACTTC
v_call: TRBV10-3; d_call: TRBD2; j_call: TRBJ2-1; clone_size: -; cdr3_aa: CAISAFGGRELFEQFF; cdr3_nt: TGTGCCATCAGTGCCTTCGGAGGGAGGGAATTGTTTGAGCAGTTCTTC
v_call: TRBV28; d_call: TRBD2; j_call: TRBJ2-7; clone_size: -; cdr3_aa: CAIRRTSGREYEQYF; cdr3_nt: TGTGCCATCCGCAGGACTAGCGGGAGGGAATACGAGCAGTACTTC
v_call: TRBV5-1; d_call: -; j_call: TRBJ2-2; clone_size: -; cdr3_aa: CASSLVRDTNTGELFF; cdr3_nt: TGCGCCAGCAGCTTGGTCCGGGACACTAACACCGGGGAGCTGTTTTTT
v_call: TRBV11-2; d_call: -; j_call: TRBJ2-3; clone_size: -; cdr3_aa: CASSLESRTDTQYF; cdr3_nt: TGTGCCAGCAGCTTAGAGTCTCGCACAGATACGCAGTATTTT